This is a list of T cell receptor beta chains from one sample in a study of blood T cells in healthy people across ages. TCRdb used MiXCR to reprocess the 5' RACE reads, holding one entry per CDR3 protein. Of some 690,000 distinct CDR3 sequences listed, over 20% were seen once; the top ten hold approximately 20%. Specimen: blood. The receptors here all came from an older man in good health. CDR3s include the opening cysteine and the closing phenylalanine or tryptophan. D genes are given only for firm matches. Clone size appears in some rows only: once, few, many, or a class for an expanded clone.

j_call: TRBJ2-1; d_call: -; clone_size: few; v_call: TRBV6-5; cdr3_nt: TGTGCCAGCAGTTACAGGGAAACCTCCTACAATGAGCAGTTCTTC; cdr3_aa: CASSYRETSYNEQFF
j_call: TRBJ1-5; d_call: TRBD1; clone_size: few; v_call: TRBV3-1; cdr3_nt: TGTGCCAGGAATCCTCCGGGACAGCGCAATCAGCCCCAGCATTTT; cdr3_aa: CARNPPGQRNQPQHF
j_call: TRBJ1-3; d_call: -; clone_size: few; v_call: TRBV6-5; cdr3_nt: TGTGCCAGCGGTCCTATCCAGGGCGGCGGGGTCTACACCATATATTTT; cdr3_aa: CASGPIQGGGVYTIYF
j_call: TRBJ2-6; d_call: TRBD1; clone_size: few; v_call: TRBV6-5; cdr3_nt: TGTGCCAGCAGTTACAGCCGGACAGGGCTCTCTGGGGCCAACGTCCTGACTTTC; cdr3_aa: CASSYSRTGLSGANVLTF
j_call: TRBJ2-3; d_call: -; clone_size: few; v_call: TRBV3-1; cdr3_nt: TGTGCCAGCAGCCAAGATCGAAGAGCAGATACGCAGTATTTT; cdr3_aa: CASSQDRRADTQYF
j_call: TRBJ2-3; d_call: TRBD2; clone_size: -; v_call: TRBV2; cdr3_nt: TGTGCCAGCAGTCTTAGCGGGGAAAGCACAGATACGCAGTATTTT; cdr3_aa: CASSLSGESTDTQYF
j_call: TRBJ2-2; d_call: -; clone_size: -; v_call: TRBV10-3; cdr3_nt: TGTGCCATCAGTCCCGGACCAGGCGGGGAGCTGTTTTTT; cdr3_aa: CAISPGPGGELFF
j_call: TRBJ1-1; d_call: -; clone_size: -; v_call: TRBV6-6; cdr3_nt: TGTGCCAGCACCTTTTGGGGCCGCAGTGGGGACACTGAAGCTTTCTTT; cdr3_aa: CASTFWGRSGDTEAFF
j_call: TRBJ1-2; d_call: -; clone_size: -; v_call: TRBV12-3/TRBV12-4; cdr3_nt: TGTGCAAGCTGGGGAAACTCTAACTATGGCTACACCTTC; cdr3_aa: CASWGNSNYGYTF
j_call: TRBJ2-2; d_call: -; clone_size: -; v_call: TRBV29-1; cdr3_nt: TGCAGCGTTGTCGGGACGGCCACCGGGGAGCTGTTTTTT; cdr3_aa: CSVVGTATGELFF
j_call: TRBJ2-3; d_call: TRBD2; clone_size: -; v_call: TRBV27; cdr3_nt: TGTGCCAGCAGTCGGGGGGGCCATTTAGATACGCAGTATTTT; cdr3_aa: CASSRGGHLDTQYF
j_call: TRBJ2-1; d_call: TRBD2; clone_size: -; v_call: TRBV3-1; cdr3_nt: TGTGCCAGCAGCCCACATAGCGGGGGGTCCTACAATGAGCAGTTCTTC; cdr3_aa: CASSPHSGGSYNEQFF
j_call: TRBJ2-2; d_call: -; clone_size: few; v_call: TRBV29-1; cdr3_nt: TGCAGCGTTGAATCAGCGGGCGCGAACACCGGGGAGCTGTTTTTT; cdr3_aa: CSVESAGANTGELFF
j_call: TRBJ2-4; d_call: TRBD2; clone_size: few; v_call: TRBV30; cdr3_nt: TGTGCCTGCCAAGCGGGGGGAGACATTCGGTACTTC; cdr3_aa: CACQAGGDIRYF
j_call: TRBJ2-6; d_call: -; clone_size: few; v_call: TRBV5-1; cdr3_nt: TGCGCCAGCAATCCGGGGGTATTAGGTCGTGGGGCCAACGTCCTGACTTTC; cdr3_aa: CASNPGVLGRGANVLTF
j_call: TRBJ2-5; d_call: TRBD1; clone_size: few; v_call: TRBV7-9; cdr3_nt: TGTGCCAGCAGCCAAGGACAGGACAACCAAGAGACCCAGTACTTC; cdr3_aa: CASSQGQDNQETQYF
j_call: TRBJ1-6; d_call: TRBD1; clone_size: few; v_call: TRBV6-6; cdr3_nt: TGTGCCAGCAATCGGGACAGGTTTAATTCACCCCTCCACTTT; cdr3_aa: CASNRDRFNSPLHF
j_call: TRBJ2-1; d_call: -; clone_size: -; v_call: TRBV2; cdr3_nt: TGTGCCAGCAGTGAAGGGCTAGCTGGCAATGAGCAGTTCTTC; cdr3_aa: CASSEGLAGNEQFF
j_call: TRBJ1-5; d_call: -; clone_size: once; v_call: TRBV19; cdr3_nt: TGTGCCAGCCTAACCTCGGACAGCCCGTATCAGCCCCAGCATTTT; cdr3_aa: CASLTSDSPYQPQHF